Ten or more counts support the clone carrying this T cell receptor (beta chain). Its antigen is unidentified. The CDR3 runs to 16 residues. Germline lookup yields CDR1 SGHTA and CDR2 FQGNSA. The junction had 9 bases not matched to a gene; V was cut back by 0 bases and J by 5 bases. This entry belongs to a study of T cells in Graves' hyperthyroidism and ophthalmopathy. Amplified regions were TCR beta CDR3 sequences from RNA transcripts. The HTBI set primed first-round TCR CDR3 RT-PCR. TCRdb analysed the multiplex PCR reads with MiXCR anew, one entry per CDR3 protein. This sample has hundreds of thousands of distinct CDR3 sequences; more than 15% occur once, and the top ten carry roughly 3.3%. Study results and limitations: Prediction of ophthalmopathy progression came a median approximately 6.5 months pre-onset.

The sequenced sample was blood. The TCR sequence derives from a woman aged 40 to 50 with Graves' ophthalmopathy. V and J are TRBV7-2 and TRBJ2-5, with 7 bases identical to TRBD1. This chain's CDR3 is CASSLAGSTGLETQYF. The CDR3 coding sequence is TGTGCCAGCAGCTTAGCGGGCTCGACAGGGTTGGAGACCCAGTACTTC.